The T cell receptor (beta chain) described here comes from a study of shared clonotypes between healthy human individuals. With CCR7-negative CD45RA+ TemRA cells, CD45RO+ cells were combined in CD8 memory. Assay used: immunoSEQ multiplex PCR; TCRdb lists only in-frame clones, some missing. Of about 120,000 clones in the sample, around 68% are singletons; the top ten hold over 20%. Trimming pared 6 bases from V and 3 bases from J, leaving 14 bases between. Germline V gene sequence: CDR1 MDHEN, CDR2 SYDVKM. The CDR3 covers 14 residues. This chain joins TRBV28 and TRBJ2-5; D remains ambiguous. This TCR derives from a woman in her thirties in good health. Sequenced material: memory CD8+ T cells sorted from blood. Subset denoted: CD45RO+ cells pooled with CCR7-negative TemRA cells. The chain's CDR3 is CASRQPPFEETQYF. For the CDR3, the DNA is TGTGCCAGCAGGCAACCCCCCTTTGAAGAGACCCAGTACTTC.